The T cell receptor beta chain described here comes from a study of shared clonotypes between healthy human individuals. Overall study context: Each donor contributed plates that comprised three CD4 naive, three CD4 memory, two CD8 naive and one CD8 memory.

As processed by the authors: ImmunoSEQ junction-only sequences lacked quality scores, so their filtering differed. Here immunoSEQ multiplex PCR was the method, and the copy in TCRdb shows in-frame clones only, minus some. The V and J calls and clone size were taken over from that table, and D and trimming were inferred from the DNA. The data hold over a million clones, with approximately 97% observed a single time. CDR1 is MDHEN, CDR2 SYDVKM, per germline. The CDR3 totals 16 residues. Trimming took off 4 bases at V and 3 bases at J, with 19 bases between the two ends. Notes on the study in general: Memory subsets generally showed smaller estimated richness than naive subsets did.

Points on this clone: Its cognate antigen is unknown.

Division of CD4+ cells produced a CD45RA+ naive subset and a CD45RA-negative memory subset. The TCR originated in a man aged 25 to 45 in good health. The chain is built from TRBV28 and TRBJ2-7; D may be TRBD1 (6 bases). The sample consisted of naive CD4+ T cells sorted from blood. Subset meaning: CD45RA+ positively selected. The CDR3 DNA sequence: TGTGCCAGCAGTTCAGTCTCATTGGCAGGGGACTACGAGCAGTACTTC. Encoded protein: CASSSVSLAGDYEQYF.